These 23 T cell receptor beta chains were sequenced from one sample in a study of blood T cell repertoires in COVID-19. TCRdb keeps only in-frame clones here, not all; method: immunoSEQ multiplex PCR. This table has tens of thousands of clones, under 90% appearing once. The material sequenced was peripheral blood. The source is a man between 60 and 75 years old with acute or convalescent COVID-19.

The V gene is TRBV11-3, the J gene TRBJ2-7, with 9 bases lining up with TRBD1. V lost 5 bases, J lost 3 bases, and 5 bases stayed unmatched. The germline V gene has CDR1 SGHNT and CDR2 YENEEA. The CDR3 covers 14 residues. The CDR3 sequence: CASSNRDRVYEQYF. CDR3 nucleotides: TGTGCCAGCAGCAACCGGGACAGGGTCTACGAGCAGTACTTC.

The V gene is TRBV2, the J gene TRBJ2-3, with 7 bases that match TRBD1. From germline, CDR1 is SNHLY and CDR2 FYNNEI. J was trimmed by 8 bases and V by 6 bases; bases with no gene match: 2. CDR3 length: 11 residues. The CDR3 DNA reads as TGTGCCAGCAGACAGGGGAGTACGCAGTATTTT. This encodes CASRQGSTQYF.

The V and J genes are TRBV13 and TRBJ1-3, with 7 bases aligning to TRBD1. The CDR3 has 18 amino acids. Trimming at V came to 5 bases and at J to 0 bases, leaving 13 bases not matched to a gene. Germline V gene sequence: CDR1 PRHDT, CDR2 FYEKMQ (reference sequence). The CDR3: CASSGQPGQRISGNTIYF. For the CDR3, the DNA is TGTGCCAGCAGCGGGCAACCGGGACAGAGGATCTCTGGAAACACCATATATTTT.

CDR3 nucleotides: TGTGCCATCAGTCAACTCGGGACTAGTTCTGACGAGCAGTACTTC. Its protein product is CAISQLGTSSDEQYF. The rearrangement links TRBV10-3 to TRBJ2-7; 8 bases match TRBD2. Germline lookup yields CDR1 ENHRY and CDR2 SYGVKD. This CDR3 is 15 amino acids long. Germline trimming cut 5 bases from V and 5 bases from J; bases unmatched to any gene: 11.

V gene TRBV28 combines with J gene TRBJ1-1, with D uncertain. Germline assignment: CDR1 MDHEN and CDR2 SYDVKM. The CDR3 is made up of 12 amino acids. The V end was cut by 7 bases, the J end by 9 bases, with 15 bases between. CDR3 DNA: TGTGCCAGCAAGAATCAGATCCGTAAAGCTTTCTTT. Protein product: CASKNQIRKAFF.

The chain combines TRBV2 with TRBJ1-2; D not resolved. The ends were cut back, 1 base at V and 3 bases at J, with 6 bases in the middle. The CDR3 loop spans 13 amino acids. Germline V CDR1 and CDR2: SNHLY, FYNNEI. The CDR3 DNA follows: TGTGCCAGCAGTGAAGAGGCGGACTATGGCTACACCTTC. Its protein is CASSEEADYGYTF.

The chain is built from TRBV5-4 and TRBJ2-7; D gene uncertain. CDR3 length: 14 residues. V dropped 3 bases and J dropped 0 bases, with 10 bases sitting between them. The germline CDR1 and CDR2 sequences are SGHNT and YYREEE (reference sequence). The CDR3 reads CASSSRLNSYEQYF. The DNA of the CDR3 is TGTGCCAGCAGCTCCCGACTGAACTCCTACGAGCAGTACTTC.

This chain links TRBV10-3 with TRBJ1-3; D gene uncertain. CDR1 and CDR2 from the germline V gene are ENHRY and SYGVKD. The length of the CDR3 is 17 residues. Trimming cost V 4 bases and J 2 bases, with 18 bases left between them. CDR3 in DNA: TGTGCCATCAGTGGAGGGTACGAAGGAGCCGCTGGAAACACCATATATTTT. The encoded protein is CAISGGYEGAAGNTIYF.

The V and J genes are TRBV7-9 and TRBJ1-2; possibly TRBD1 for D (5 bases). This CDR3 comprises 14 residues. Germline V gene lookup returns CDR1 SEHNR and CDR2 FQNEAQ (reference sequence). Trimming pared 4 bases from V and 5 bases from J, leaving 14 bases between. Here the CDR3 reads CASSSSGWAYGYTF. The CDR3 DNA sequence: TGTGCCAGCAGCTCTTCAGGGTGGGCTTATGGCTACACCTTC.

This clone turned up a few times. CDR3 amino acids: CASSLDRYNSPLHF. The CDR3 DNA reads as TGTGCCAGCAGCTTAGACAGGTATAATTCACCCCTCCACTTT. The V call is TRBV7-9, the J call TRBJ1-6; perhaps TRBD1 as D (5 bases). CDR3 length: 14 amino acids. Deletions cut 1 base from V and 4 bases from J, with 5 bases between. Germline V gene data show CDR1 as SEHNR and CDR2 as FQNEAQ (reference sequence).

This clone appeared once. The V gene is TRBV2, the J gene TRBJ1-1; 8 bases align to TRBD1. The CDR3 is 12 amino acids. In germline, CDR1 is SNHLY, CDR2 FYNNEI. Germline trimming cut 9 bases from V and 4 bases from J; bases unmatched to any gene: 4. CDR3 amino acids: CARDTGGTEAFF. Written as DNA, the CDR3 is TGTGCCAGGGATACAGGGGGCACTGAAGCTTTCTTT.

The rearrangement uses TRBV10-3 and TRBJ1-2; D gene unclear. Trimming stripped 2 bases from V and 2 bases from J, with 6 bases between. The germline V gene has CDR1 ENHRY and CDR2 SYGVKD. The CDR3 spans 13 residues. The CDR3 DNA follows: TGTGCCATCAGTGAGACGGGGAACTATGGCTACACCTTC. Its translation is CAISETGNYGYTF.

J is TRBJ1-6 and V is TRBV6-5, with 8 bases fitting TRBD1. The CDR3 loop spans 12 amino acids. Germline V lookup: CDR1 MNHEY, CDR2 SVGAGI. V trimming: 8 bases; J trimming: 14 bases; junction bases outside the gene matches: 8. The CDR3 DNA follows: TGTGCCAGCGAGACAGGGGCGAGCACCCTCCACTTT. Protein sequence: CASETGASTLHF.

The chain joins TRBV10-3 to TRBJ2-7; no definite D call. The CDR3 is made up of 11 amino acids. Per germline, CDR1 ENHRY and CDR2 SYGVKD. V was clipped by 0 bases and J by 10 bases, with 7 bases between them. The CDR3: CAISESRSQYF. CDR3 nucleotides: TGTGCCATCAGTGAGTCGAGGAGCCAGTACTTC.

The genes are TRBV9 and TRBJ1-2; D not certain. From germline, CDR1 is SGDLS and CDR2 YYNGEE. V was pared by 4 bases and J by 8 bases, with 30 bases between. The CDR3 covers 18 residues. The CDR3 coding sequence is TGTGCCAGCAGCTGTAGAGGGCTCCGGCAATTAACCCCCCGGGGCTACACCTTC. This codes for CASSCRGLRQLTPRGYTF.

The CDR3 here is CASSLRAGAADTQYF. CDR3 DNA sequence: TGTGCCAGCAGCTTAAGAGCGGGGGCGGCGGATACGCAGTATTTT. The chain combines TRBV5-4 with TRBJ2-3; 8 bases align to TRBD2. This CDR3 comprises 15 residues. The junction had 8 bases not matched to a gene; V was cut back by 2 bases and J by 6 bases. Germline CDR1 reads SGHNT; CDR2 reads YYREEE (reference sequence). The complete variable domain, with remaining parts taken from reference TRBV5-4 and TRBJ2-3, reads ETGVTQSPTHLIKTRGQQVTLRCSSQSGHNTVSWYQQALGQGPQFIFQYYREEENGRGNFPPRFSGLQFPNYSSELNVNALELDDSALYLCASSLRAGAADTQYFGPGTRLTVL.

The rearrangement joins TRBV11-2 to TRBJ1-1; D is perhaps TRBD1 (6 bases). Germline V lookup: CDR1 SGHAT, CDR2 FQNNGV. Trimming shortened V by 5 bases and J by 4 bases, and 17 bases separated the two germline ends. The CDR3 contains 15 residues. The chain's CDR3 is CASSPEGGRGTEAFF. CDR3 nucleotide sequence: TGTGCCAGCAGCCCTGAGGGGGGGCGCGGCACTGAAGCTTTCTTT. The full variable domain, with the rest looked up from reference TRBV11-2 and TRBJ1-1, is EAGVAQSPRYKIIEKRQSVAFWCNPISGHATLYWYQQILGQGPKLLIQFQNNGVVDDSQLPKDRFSAERLKGVDSTLKIQPAKLEDSAVYLCASSPEGGRGTEAFFGQGTRLTVV.

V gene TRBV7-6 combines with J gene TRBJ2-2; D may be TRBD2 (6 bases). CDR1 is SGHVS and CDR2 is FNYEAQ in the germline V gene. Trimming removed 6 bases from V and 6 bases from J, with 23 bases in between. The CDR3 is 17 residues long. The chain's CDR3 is CASSPITAEGYAGELFF. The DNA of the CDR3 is TGTGCCAGCAGTCCCATCACAGCGGAGGGATACGCCGGGGAGCTGTTTTTT.

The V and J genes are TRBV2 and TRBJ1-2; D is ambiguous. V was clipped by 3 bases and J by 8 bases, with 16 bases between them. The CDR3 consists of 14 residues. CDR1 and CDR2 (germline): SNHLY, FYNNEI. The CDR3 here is CASSEVQRGLGYTF. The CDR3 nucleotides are TGTGCCAGCAGTGAGGTGCAGCGAGGGCTAGGCTACACCTTC.

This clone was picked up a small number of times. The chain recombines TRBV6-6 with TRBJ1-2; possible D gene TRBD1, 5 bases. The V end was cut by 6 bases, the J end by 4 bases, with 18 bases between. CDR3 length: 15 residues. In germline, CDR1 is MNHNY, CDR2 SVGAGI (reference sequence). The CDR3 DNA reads TGTGCCAGCAGACCTCTCGGGGGGATTTCCTATGGCTACACCTTC. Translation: CASRPLGGISYGYTF.

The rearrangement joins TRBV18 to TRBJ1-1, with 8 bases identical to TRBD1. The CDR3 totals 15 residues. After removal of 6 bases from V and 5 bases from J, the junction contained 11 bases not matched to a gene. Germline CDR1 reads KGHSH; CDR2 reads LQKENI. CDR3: CASSEDSGGRTEAFF. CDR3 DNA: TGTGCCAGCTCTGAGGATTCAGGGGGCAGAACTGAAGCTTTCTTT.

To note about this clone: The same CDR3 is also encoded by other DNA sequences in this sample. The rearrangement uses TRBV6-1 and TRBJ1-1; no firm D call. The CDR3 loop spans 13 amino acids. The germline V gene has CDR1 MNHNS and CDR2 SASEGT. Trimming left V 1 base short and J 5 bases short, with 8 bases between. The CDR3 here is CASSEGGGTEAFF. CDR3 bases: TGTGCCAGCAGTGAAGGGGGAGGGACTGAAGCTTTCTTT.

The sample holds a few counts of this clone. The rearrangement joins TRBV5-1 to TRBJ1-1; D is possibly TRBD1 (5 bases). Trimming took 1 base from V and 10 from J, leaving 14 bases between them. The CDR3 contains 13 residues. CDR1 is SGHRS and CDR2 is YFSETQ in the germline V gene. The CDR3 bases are TGCGCCAGCAGCTTGCGGGGGAATAGAGGAGCTTTCTTT. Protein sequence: CASSLRGNRGAFF.